Shown below are 12 T cell receptor beta chains from a single sample sequenced in a study of blood T cell repertoires in COVID-19 (dated by TCRdb to between 2020 and 2021). The library was generated by the immunoSEQ multiplex PCR assay. In its TCRdb copy, this immuneACCESS table keeps in-frame sequences only and misses some clones. Where compared with another copy, unresolved V genes explain less than half of these, and the others have no known cause. Within this sample are about 43,000 clones, with approximately 86% of them counted one time only. The ten largest clones capture 15% of the sample. The sample was peripheral blood. Receptors originate from a man aged 55 to 69 with active COVID-19.

This clone was counted a single time. The chain couples TRBV25-1 to TRBJ2-3, with TRBD1 as a possible D gene (6 bases). Trimming removed 7 bases at V and 1 base at J, with 21 bases between. Per the germline V gene, CDR1 is MGHDK and CDR2 is SYGVNS. The CDR3 has 17 amino acids. The CDR3 DNA reads TGTGCCAGCAACAGGGTAAGAAACCCTAGGCGCACAGATACGCAGTATTTT. This codes for CASNRVRNPRRTDTQYF.

The gene calls are TRBV3-1 (or the pseudogene TRBV3-2) and TRBJ2-1; D might be TRBD2 (6 bases). CDR1 and CDR2 (germline): LGHDT, YNNKEL (reference sequence). There are 19 residues in the CDR3. V gave up 4 bases and J gave up 0 bases, with 22 bases separating them. CDR3 sequence: CASSRRLIVAESSYNEQFF. CDR3 coding DNA: TGTGCCAGCAGCCGCAGACTAATTGTAGCGGAGAGCTCCTACAATGAGCAGTTCTTC.

The V call is TRBV28, the J call TRBJ1-3, with 8 positions matching TRBD1. The ends lost 1 base at V and 4 bases at J; junction bases unmatched: 3. Germline assignment: CDR1 MDHEN and CDR2 SYDVKM. CDR3 length: 15 residues. In DNA, the CDR3 is TGTGCCAGCAGTTTATCAGGGGGCTACGGAAACACCATATATTTT. It yields the protein CASSLSGGYGNTIYF. The full variable domain, rest sourced from reference TRBV28 and TRBJ1-3, is DVKVTQSSRYLVKRTGEKVFLECVQDMDHENMFWYRQDPGLGLRLIYFSYDVKMKEKGDIPEGYSVSREKKERFSLILESASTNQTSMYLCASSLSGGYGNTIYFGEGSWLTVV.

A few counts support this clone. The rearrangement links TRBV3-1 (or the pseudogene TRBV3-2) to TRBJ1-1, with TRBD1 as a possible D gene (6 bases). The CDR3 covers 13 residues. Germline V gives CDR1 LGHDT, CDR2 YNNKEL (reference sequence). With 6 bases removed from V and 2 bases from J, the gap between germline ends came to 10 bases. CDR3 nucleotides: TGTGCCAGCAGGTCACAGGGAAACACTGAAGCTTTCTTT. Translated: CASRSQGNTEAFF.

The V and J genes are TRBV9 and TRBJ2-7, with D possibly matching TRBD1 (6 bases). CDR1 and CDR2 (germline): SGDLS, YYNGEE. The CDR3 totals 16 residues. Trimming stripped 0 bases from V and 2 bases from J, with 15 bases between. The CDR3: CASSVASGQGTYEQYF. In DNA form, the CDR3 reads TGTGCCAGCAGCGTAGCGTCGGGGCAGGGGACCTACGAGCAGTACTTC.

The gene calls are TRBV7-2 and TRBJ2-2, with 12 bases fitting TRBD1. CDR1 is SGHTA, CDR2 FQGNSA, per germline. Germline trimming cut 5 bases from V and 7 bases from J; bases unmatched to any gene: 5. The CDR3 sequence is 15 residues long. CDR3 amino acids: CASSNRDRGLGELFF. Here the CDR3 DNA reads TGTGCCAGCAGCAACCGGGACAGGGGGCTCGGGGAGCTGTTTTTT.

The chain combines TRBV7-2 with TRBJ2-5; 10 nucleotides align to TRBD2. The V gene end was trimmed by 2 bases and the J gene end by 5 bases; junction bases not matched to a gene: 8. Germline lookup yields CDR1 SGHTA and CDR2 FQGNSA. The CDR3 runs 16 residues. This CDR3 reads CASSLSGAGGPETQYF. The CDR3 DNA follows: TGTGCCAGCAGCTTAAGCGGAGCGGGAGGGCCTGAGACCCAGTACTTC. Full variable domain (missing parts from reference TRBV7-2 and TRBJ2-5): GAGVSQSPSNKVTEKGKDVELRCDPISGHTALYWYRQSLGQGLEFLIYFQGNSAPDKSGLPSDRFSAERTGGSVSTLTIQRTQQEDSAVYLCASSLSGAGGPETQYFGPGTRLLVL.

The V gene is TRBV5-1, the J gene TRBJ1-3, with D possibly TRBD1 on 5 matching bases. The CDR3 loop spans 16 amino acids. CDR1 and CDR2 (germline): SGHRS, YFSETQ. V was pared by 0 bases and J by 4 bases, with 14 bases between. CDR3 coding DNA: TGCGCCAGCAGCTTGGAGGGCCAGGGTCAAGGAAACACCATATATTTT. This gives the protein CASSLEGQGQGNTIYF.

CDR3: CASSLAGLGYTF. CDR3 nucleotides: TGTGCCAGCAGTTTGGCAGGATTAGGCTACACCTTC. V and J are TRBV28 and TRBJ1-2; the D is unclear. This CDR3 has 12 residues. Germline CDR1 reads MDHEN; CDR2 reads SYDVKM. Trimming pared 3 bases from V and 8 bases from J, leaving 10 bases between.

This rearrangement joins TRBV11-2 to TRBJ1-5; unclear D gene. Germline CDR1 and CDR2: SGHAT and FQNNGV. This CDR3 comprises 13 residues. V lost 5 bases to trimming and J lost 4 bases, with 9 bases between them. CDR3 amino acids: CASSIVENQPQHF. CDR3 DNA sequence: TGTGCCAGCAGCATAGTCGAGAATCAGCCCCAGCATTTT.

V and J are TRBV2 and TRBJ2-2; TRBD2 matches at 10 bases. The trim removed 8 bases at V and 7 bases at J, leaving 7 bases unmatched. The CDR3 is 14 amino acids. Germline CDR1 reads SNHLY; CDR2 reads FYNNEI. The CDR3 DNA reads as TGTGCCAGCTTTCGGGGACTAGCGTTCGGGGAGCTGTTTTTT. Protein: CASFRGLAFGELFF.

The CDR3 here is CASTNPGDTDTQYF. CDR3 DNA sequence: TGTGCCAGCACCAACCCGGGGGACACAGATACGCAGTATTTT. The chain uses TRBV6-5 and TRBJ2-3; possible D gene TRBD2, 6 bases. The CDR3 is made up of 14 amino acids. Germline lookup yields CDR1 MNHEY and CDR2 SVGAGI. V lost 7 bases, J lost 2 bases, and 13 bases lay in between.